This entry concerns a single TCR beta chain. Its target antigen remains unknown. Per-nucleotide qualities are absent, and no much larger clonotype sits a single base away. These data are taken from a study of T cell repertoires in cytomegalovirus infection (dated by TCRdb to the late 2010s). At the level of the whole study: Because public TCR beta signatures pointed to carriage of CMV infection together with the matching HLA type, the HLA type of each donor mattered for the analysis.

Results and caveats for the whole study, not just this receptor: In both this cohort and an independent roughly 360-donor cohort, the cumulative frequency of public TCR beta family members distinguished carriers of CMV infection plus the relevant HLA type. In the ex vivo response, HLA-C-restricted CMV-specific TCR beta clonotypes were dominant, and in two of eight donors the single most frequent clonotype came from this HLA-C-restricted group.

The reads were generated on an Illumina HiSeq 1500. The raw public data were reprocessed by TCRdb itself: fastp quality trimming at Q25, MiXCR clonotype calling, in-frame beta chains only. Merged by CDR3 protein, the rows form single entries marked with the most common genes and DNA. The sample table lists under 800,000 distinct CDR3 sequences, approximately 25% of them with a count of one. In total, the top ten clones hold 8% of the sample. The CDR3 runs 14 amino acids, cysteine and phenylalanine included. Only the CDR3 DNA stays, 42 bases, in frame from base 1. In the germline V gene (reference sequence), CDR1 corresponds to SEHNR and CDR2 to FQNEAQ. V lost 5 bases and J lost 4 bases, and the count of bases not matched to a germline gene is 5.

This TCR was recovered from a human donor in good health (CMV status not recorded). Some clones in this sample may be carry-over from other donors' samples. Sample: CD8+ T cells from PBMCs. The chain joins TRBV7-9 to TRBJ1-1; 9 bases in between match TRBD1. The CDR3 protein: CASSIDRGITEAFF. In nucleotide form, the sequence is TGTGCCAGCAGCATCGACAGGGGGATCACTGAAGCTTTCTTT.